The 3 T cell receptor beta chains below all came from one sample that was sequenced in a study of blood T cell repertoires in COVID-19. TCRdb's table, derived via immunoSEQ multiplex PCR, lists solely in-frame clones and lacks some. The sample yields roughly 280,000 clones, less than 85% seen once. The sequencing sample was made of peripheral blood. The receptors come from a man aged 55 to 70 who had recovered from COVID-19.

In its sample, this clone was seen many times. The rearrangement links TRBV5-8 to TRBJ2-5; 7 nucleotides agree with TRBD1. There are 13 residues in the CDR3. The junction had 4 bases not matched to a gene; V was cut back by 3 bases and J by 5 bases. Germline-derived CDR1 and CDR2 are SGHTS and YDEGEE. The CDR3, as DNA: TGTGCCAGCAGCTCGGACAGGAGGGAGACCCAGTACTTC. Its translation: CASSSDRRETQYF.

The CDR3 sequence: CASRPDRAGSGELFF. The CDR3 DNA sequence: TGTGCCAGCAGACCGGACAGGGCGGGATCCGGGGAGCTGTTTTTT. The chain is built from TRBV7-6 and TRBJ2-2, with 8 bases matching TRBD1. Germline trimming cut 6 bases from V and 6 bases from J; bases unmatched to any gene: 9. This CDR3 has 15 residues. The germline V gene encodes CDR1 SGHVS and CDR2 FNYEAQ.

The chain couples TRBV7-9 to TRBJ2-5; D not certain. Germline CDR1 is SEHNR and CDR2 is FQNEAQ (reference sequence). This CDR3 contains 14 residues. Between the trimmed V and J ends, which lost 1 base and 1 base, there was a span of 7 bases. For the CDR3, the DNA is TGTGCCAGCAGCTTAGGGTCAGGCCAAGAGACCCAGTACTTC. Protein product: CASSLGSGQETQYF.